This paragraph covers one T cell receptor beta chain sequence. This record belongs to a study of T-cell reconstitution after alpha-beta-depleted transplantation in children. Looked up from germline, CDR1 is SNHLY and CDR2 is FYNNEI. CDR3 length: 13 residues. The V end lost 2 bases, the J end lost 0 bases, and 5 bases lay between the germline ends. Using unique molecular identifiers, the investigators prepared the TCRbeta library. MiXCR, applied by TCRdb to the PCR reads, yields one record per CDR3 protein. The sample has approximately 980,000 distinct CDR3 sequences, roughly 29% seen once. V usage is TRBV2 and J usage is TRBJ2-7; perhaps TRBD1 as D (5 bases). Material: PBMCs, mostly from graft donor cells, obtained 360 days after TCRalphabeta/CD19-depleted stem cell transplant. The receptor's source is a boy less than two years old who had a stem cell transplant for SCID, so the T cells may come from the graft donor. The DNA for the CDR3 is TGTGCCAGCAGTGAAAGGGGCTCCTACGAGCAGTACTTC. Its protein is CASSERGSYEQYF.